Detailed here is one TCR delta chain. This may arise from a read error, as a much more abundant clone is one base away. Different DNA sequences within this sample yield the same CDR3. This CDR3 is built from 16 residues. Per the germline V gene, CDR1 is TSWWSYY and CDR2 is QGS. This entry comes from a study of gamma-delta T cells after stem cell transplantation. TCRdb repeated clone calling on the RT-PCR reads with CATT. In the table there are over a thousand delta-chain clones, around 27% of which are singletons. The source of this sequence is a human donor. It is not recorded whose cells these are; they may come from a transplant donor. Material for sequencing was gamma-delta T cells. The chain recombines TRDV1 with TRDJ1; possible D gene TRDD3, 5 bases. The CDR3 coding sequence is TGTGCCCTTGGGGAACTTATACAGGGATACACCGATAAACTCATCTTT. Residues: CALGELIQGYTDKLIF.